The 32 T cell receptor beta chains below were found in one sample sequenced in a study of graft-versus-host responses after intestinal transplantation. These TCRs are of unknown antigen specificity. Generated by immunoSEQ multiplex PCR, the TCRdb table keeps only in-frame clones and is missing some. The table has some 90,000 clones, roughly nine tenths seen once. This specimen was unstimulated CD4+ T cells sorted from spleen or lymph node cells, taken before intestinal transplant. The receptor set was obtained from a human donor who received an intestinal transplant.

This chain links TRBV21-1 with TRBJ2-1; the table's TRBD2 call for D was not verified on the DNA. TRBV21-1 is termed a pseudogene. The CDR3 contains 17 residues. The CDR3 loop reads CASSGLRGAGGPPEQFF. For the CDR3, the DNA is TGTGCCAGCAGCGGACTCAGAGGGGCGGGGGGGCCCCCTGAGCAGTTCTTC.

This chain uses TRBV6-5 with TRBJ2-5; D may be TRBD1 (5 bases). The CDR3 length is 15 residues. CDR1 and CDR2 (germline): MNHEY, SVGAGI. V lost 0 bases, J lost 6 bases, and 14 bases lay in between. This CDR3 is CASSYSAGFRQTQYF. The CDR3 DNA follows: TGTGCCAGCAGTTACTCTGCAGGGTTTAGGCAGACCCAGTACTTC.

The chain employs TRBV4-2 and TRBJ2-7, with D possibly TRBD1 on 6 matching bases. V lost 4 bases and J 6 bases, leaving 19 bases between the germline ends. The CDR3 sequence is 15 residues long. Germline-derived CDR1 and CDR2 are LGHNA and YNFKEQ. Written as DNA, the CDR3 is TGTGCCAGCAGCCGGGGGACACCGACGGGATCCGAGCAGTACTTC. Amino acid sequence: CASSRGTPTGSEQYF.

This clone was counted once. The rearrangement uses TRBV5-5 and TRBJ2-7; D perhaps matches TRBD1 (6 bases). There are 18 residues in the CDR3. V lost 4 bases and J lost 2, with 25 bases in between. The V gene's germline CDR1 is SGHKS and CDR2 YYEKEE (reference sequence). As DNA, the CDR3 is TGTGCCAGCAGCCCACCTACCGGGACAACGTTGGGCACCTACGAGCAGTACTTC. Amino acids: CASSPPTGTTLGTYEQYF.

The V gene is TRBV4-1, the J gene TRBJ2-1; 11 bases are a match to TRBD2. With V trimmed by 0 bases and J by 7 bases, 5 bases remained unmatched. In germline, CDR1 is MGHRA, CDR2 YSYEKL. The CDR3 runs 16 residues. The chain's CDR3 is CASSQDASGGLNEQFF. The CDR3 region has the DNA TGCGCCAGCAGCCAAGATGCTAGCGGGGGGCTAAATGAGCAGTTCTTC.

The V gene is TRBV6-6, the J gene TRBJ2-5; a possible D gene is TRBD1 (6 bases). CDR3 size: 13 residues. V was shortened by 8 bases and J by 1 base, with 11 bases between the two germline ends. The germline V gene has CDR1 MNHNY and CDR2 SVGAGI (reference sequence). CDR3 residues: CASARGGQETQYF. Written as DNA, the CDR3 is TGTGCCAGCGCCCGAGGGGGCCAAGAGACCCAGTACTTC.

The gene calls are TRBV6-1 and TRBJ1-1; TRBD1 matches at 7 bases. V was pared by 2 bases and J by 6 bases, with 9 bases of the junction left unmatched. The V gene's germline CDR1 is MNHNS and CDR2 SASEGT. The CDR3 is 15 residues long. CDR3 in amino acids: CASSEMETGRSEAFF. CDR3 bases: TGTGCCAGCAGTGAAATGGAGACAGGGAGGTCTGAAGCTTTCTTT.

This chain uses TRBV5-1 with TRBJ2-3; D may be TRBD2 (5 bases). CDR1 SGHRS and CDR2 YFSETQ come from the germline V gene. CDR3 length: 15 amino acids. Deletions cut 3 bases from V and 0 bases from J, with 11 bases between. CDR3 nucleotide sequence: TGCGCCAGCAGCTCCCGGTCGGGAAGCACAGATACGCAGTATTTT. The encoded protein is CASSSRSGSTDTQYF.

This clone was detected only once. V usage is TRBV7-2 and J usage is TRBJ1-5; 12 nucleotides align to TRBD1. The CDR3 length is 14 residues. V dropped 6 bases and J dropped 5; count of bases not matched to a gene: 2. Germline loops: CDR1 SGHTA, CDR2 FQGNSA. The DNA for the CDR3 is TGTGCCAGCAGGGGGACAGGGGGCCATCAGCCCCAGCATTTT. Amino acid sequence: CASRGTGGHQPQHF.

This chain connects TRBV5-1 to TRBJ1-3; D not certain. Germline V gives CDR1 SGHRS, CDR2 YFSETQ. Trimming cost V 0 bases and J 0 bases, with 10 bases left between them. The CDR3 extends over 16 amino acids. The CDR3 coding sequence is TGCGCCAGCAGCTTGGTCTGGCCCCGCTCTGGAAACACCATATATTTT. Translating it yields CASSLVWPRSGNTIYF.

The rearrangement uses TRBV5-1 and TRBJ1-1, with 7 positions matching TRBD1. This CDR3 region has 15 residues. Germline CDR1 is SGHRS and CDR2 is YFSETQ. Unmatched junction bases numbered 9, after V lost 6 bases and J lost 1 base. The CDR3 sequence: CASTLTGLGNTEAFF. For the CDR3, the DNA is TGCGCCAGCACTCTGACAGGGTTGGGGAACACTGAAGCTTTCTTT.

V usage is TRBV5-5 and J usage is TRBJ1-2; TRBD1 matches at 8 bases. The V segment lost 3 bases and the J segment 5 bases; nucleotides outside the gene matches: 6. The germline gives CDR1 SGHKS, CDR2 YYEKEE (reference sequence). CDR3 size: 14 residues. CDR3 residues: CASSSDRVGYGYTF. In nucleotides, the CDR3 is TGTGCCAGCAGCTCGGACAGGGTCGGGTATGGCTACACCTTC.

V usage is TRBV11-2 and J usage is TRBJ1-6, with 7 bases lining up with TRBD1. With 0 bases clipped from V and 8 bases from J, the junction kept 4 bases outside the gene matches. The germline V gene encodes CDR1 SGHAT and CDR2 FQNNGV. CDR3 length equals 15 residues. CDR3 region: CASSLDWDSYSPLHF. Here the CDR3 DNA reads TGTGCCAGCAGCTTAGACTGGGACAGTTATTCACCCCTCCACTTT.

This chain uses TRBV10-1 with TRBJ2-7; 11 nucleotides align to TRBD1. CDR3 size: 16 residues. The germline V gene has CDR1 WNHNN and CDR2 SYGVQD (reference sequence). V gave up 3 bases and J gave up 1 base; unmatched junction bases: 5. CDR3 sequence: CASSDIGTGGSYEQYF. CDR3 nucleotides: TGCGCCAGCAGTGATATCGGGACAGGGGGTTCCTACGAGCAGTACTTC.

The chain couples TRBV29-1 to TRBJ1-3; 9 bases align to TRBD1. The CDR3 sequence is 15 residues long. Trimming took 4 bases from V and 4 from J; bases not matched to a gene: 8. CDR1 and CDR2 from the germline V gene are SQVTM and ANQGSEA. CDR3 sequence (DNA): TGCAGCGTTGCACCTGGGACAGGGAAAGGAAACACCATATATTTT. Amino acids: CSVAPGTGKGNTIYF.

The chain joins TRBV15 to TRBJ2-1, with TRBD2 matching over 8 bases. The CDR3 consists of 15 residues. V gave up 1 base and J gave up 4 bases; unmatched junction bases: 3. CDR1 is LNHNV and CDR2 is YYDKDF in the germline V gene (reference sequence). The CDR3 here is CATSRAGGGYNEQFF. The CDR3 DNA is TGTGCCACCAGCAGAGCCGGCGGGGGGTACAATGAGCAGTTCTTC. Combining the CDR3 with reference TRBV15 and TRBJ2-1 gives the whole variable domain DAMVIQNPRYQVTQFGKPVTLSCSQTLNHNVMYWYQQKSSQAPKLLFHYYDKDFNNEADTPDNFQSRRPNTSFCFLDIRSPGLGDTAMYLCATSRAGGGYNEQFFGPGTRLTVL.

The chain couples TRBV7-3 to TRBJ2-3; TRBD2 is a possible D gene (5 bases). The V end lost 2 bases, the J end lost 4 bases, and 13 bases lay between the germline ends. Germline loops: CDR1 SGHTA, CDR2 FQGTGA. CDR3 length equals 15 residues. The DNA for the CDR3 is TGTGCCAGCAGCTTAGGAGGACGTAAACCAGATACGCAGTATTTT. Translation: CASSLGGRKPDTQYF.

The chain combines TRBV27 with TRBJ1-5; 9 bases are shared with TRBD1. This CDR3 is built from 11 residues. CDR1 MNHEY and CDR2 SMNVEV come from the germline V gene (reference sequence). V gave up 5 bases and J gave up 12 bases; unmatched junction bases: 2. CDR3 DNA: TGTGCCAGCAGTAGACAGGGGGTCCAGCATTTT. As protein: CASSRQGVQHF.

V and J are TRBV4-2 and TRBJ1-5; 7 bases map to TRBD1. The CDR3 is 19 amino acids. Germline V gene data show CDR1 as LGHNA and CDR2 as YNFKEQ. Trimming removed 1 base from V and 2 bases from J; junction bases left unmatched: 14. CDR3 DNA: TGTGCCAGCAGCCAAGGGACCGACAGGGCCCAGGGGGGCAATCAGCCCCAGCATTTT. Translated: CASSQGTDRAQGGNQPQHF.

In this sample, this clone turned up once. The same CDR3 can be traced to other DNA sequences in this sample. V usage is TRBV18 and J usage is TRBJ1-5, with 7 bases aligning to TRBD1. The germline V gene has CDR1 KGHSH and CDR2 LQKENI. With V trimmed by 6 bases and J by 1 base, 6 bases remained unmatched. This CDR3 contains 15 residues. The DNA for the CDR3 is TGTGCCAGCTCGCCCGGGACAGCGAGCAATCAGCCCCAGCATTTT. Its protein is CASSPGTASNQPQHF.

The rearrangement joins TRBV6-6 to TRBJ1-1; TRBD1 matches at 8 bases. V trimming: 3 bases; J trimming: 10 bases; junction bases outside the gene matches: 10. The CDR3 extends over 14 amino acids. CDR1 and CDR2 from the germline V gene are MNHNY and SVGAGI (reference sequence). The CDR3 nucleotides are TGTGCCAGCAGTTATGCCCAGGGGGCTATACCAGCTTTCTTT. Translation gives CASSYAQGAIPAFF.

This clone was seen only once. The chain joins TRBV11-1 to TRBJ2-1; 8 bases are shared with TRBD1. The V segment lost 5 bases and the J segment 9 bases; nucleotides outside the gene matches: 9. The CDR3 consists of 14 residues. In germline, CDR1 is SGHAT, CDR2 FQDESV (reference sequence). In DNA, the CDR3 is TGTGCCAGCAGCCCAGGGGGCCCTGGCCCTGAGCAGTTCTTC. Protein sequence: CASSPGGPGPEQFF.

The rearrangement links TRBV7-9 to TRBJ1-1, with 11 bases identical to TRBD1. CDR3 length: 14 residues. Germline CDR1 and CDR2: SEHNR and FQNEAQ (reference sequence). With 10 bases clipped from V and 4 bases from J, the junction kept 8 bases outside the gene matches. The chain's CDR3 is CATETGTGGTEAFF. CDR3 nucleotide sequence: TGTGCCACCGAAACCGGGACAGGGGGCACTGAAGCTTTCTTT.

The chain couples TRBV10-3 to TRBJ1-4; unclear D gene. The CDR3 length is 15 residues. V was trimmed by 10 bases and J by 2 bases, leaving 17 bases between them. CDR1 and CDR2 from the germline V gene are ENHRY and SYGVKD. The CDR3 loop reads CATSSLGATNEKLFF. The DNA of the CDR3 is TGTGCCACCTCCAGCCTAGGTGCGACTAATGAAAAACTGTTTTTT.

The chain is built from TRBV5-6 and TRBJ1-1, with 7 bases fitting TRBD1. The CDR3 consists of 14 residues. J gave up 1 base and V 4 bases, and 4 bases lay outside the gene matches. Germline V gives CDR1 SGHDT, CDR2 YYEEEE. The DNA of the CDR3 is TGTGCCAGCAGCCCGGGACAGTCGAACACTGAAGCTTTCTTT. It is translated as CASSPGQSNTEAFF.

The chain carries TRBV5-1 and TRBJ2-2; 7 nucleotides agree with TRBD2. Germline V gene lookup returns CDR1 SGHRS and CDR2 YFSETQ. V trimming: 4 bases; J trimming: 7 bases; junction bases outside the gene matches: 7. The CDR3 totals 14 residues. CDR3 sequence reads: CASSLTSVLGELFF. The DNA for the CDR3 is TGCGCCAGCAGCCTCACTAGCGTTCTCGGGGAGCTGTTTTTT.

This chain connects TRBV5-4 to TRBJ2-3, with TRBD1 matching 8 bases. This CDR3 is 14 amino acids long. The germline V gene encodes CDR1 SGHNT and CDR2 YYREEE (reference sequence). With V trimmed by 4 bases and J by 5 bases, 6 bases remained unmatched. DNA of the CDR3: TGTGCCAGCAGCCGGACAGGGACAAGAGATACGCAGTATTTT. Its translation is CASSRTGTRDTQYF.

This clone was detected a few times. V usage is TRBV4-1 and J usage is TRBJ1-2; 7 bases are shared with TRBD1. Germline lookup yields CDR1 MGHRA and CDR2 YSYEKL. This CDR3 has 14 amino acids. Losses at the gene ends were 1 base for V and 4 bases for J; bases not matched to a gene: 3. CDR3 region: CASSQATGFYGYTF. CDR3 coding DNA: TGCGCCAGCAGCCAAGCGACAGGGTTCTATGGCTACACCTTC.

The chain joins TRBV5-1 to TRBJ2-7; 7 bases are shared with TRBD2. CDR1 SGHRS and CDR2 YFSETQ come from the germline V gene. The CDR3 has 17 amino acids. V trimming: 7 bases; J trimming: 3 bases; junction bases outside the gene matches: 19. CDR3 DNA: TGCGCCAGCGCGAGAGGGACTACACCATCAGAGAACTACGAGCAGTACTTC. Protein sequence: CASARGTTPSENYEQYF.

The chain couples TRBV6-5 to TRBJ1-2, with 7 positions matching TRBD1. J gave up 4 bases and V 6 bases, and 5 bases lay outside the gene matches. The CDR3 has 13 amino acids. Per the germline V gene, CDR1 is MNHEY and CDR2 is SVGAGI. The CDR3 loop reads CASSPHRGYGYTF. The CDR3 region has the DNA TGTGCCAGCAGCCCTCACAGGGGCTATGGCTACACCTTC.

V usage is TRBV5-4 and J usage is TRBJ2-7, with D maybe TRBD2 (6 bases). Germline V gives CDR1 SGHNT, CDR2 YYREEE (reference sequence). The V end was cut by 2 bases, the J end by 3 bases, with 18 bases between. The length of the CDR3 is 16 residues. The CDR3 DNA follows: TGTGCCAGCAGCTTAGGAGGGCGGCAGGGCCTCTACGAGCAGTACTTC. Its protein product is CASSLGGRQGLYEQYF.

The chain combines TRBV9 with TRBJ2-1, with 7 nucleotides matching TRBD2. Germline CDR1 reads SGDLS; CDR2 reads YYNGEE. This CDR3 has 14 residues. V dropped 0 bases and J dropped 6; count of bases not matched to a gene: 3. CDR3 region: CASSVVASGNEQFF. CDR3 DNA sequence: TGTGCCAGCAGCGTAGTGGCTAGCGGCAATGAGCAGTTCTTC.